The T cell receptor beta chain under discussion was sequenced for a study of tumor-infiltrating lymphocytes in primary liver carcinoma (dated by TCRdb to about 2017). A note on the overall study: Hepatocellular carcinoma (four) or combined HCC and intrahepatic cholangiocarcinoma (one) was present in the five patients, who were three men and two women aged 30 to 69 years. The tumors of the five patients were staged as T1-T3 N0M0, with maximum diameters ranging from about 4 to 10 cm. Repertoires from technical replicates were highly reproducible, with mean shared-clone rates about 0.91 and correlation coefficients above 0.95. To link TCRbeta repertoire diversity with the local molecular phenotype, the 25 or so tumor region samples were profiled using Agilent mRNA microarrays. Samples yielded roughly 3.65 to 7.13 million productive TCRbeta reads; read depth did not differ significantly between tissue types. A total of 35 or so specimens from 5 patients underwent TCRbeta repertoire sequencing, comprising approximately 25 tumor regions, 5 adjacent noncancerous liver tissues and 5 peripheral blood samples. The study combined TCRbeta repertoire sequencing, expression microarrays and whole-exome sequencing across five regions of each liver tumor, with adjacent normal tissue and blood.

TCRbeta-specific cDNA was reverse-transcribed from about 520 ng total RNA using a constant-region primer and ProtoScript II reverse transcriptase. Three nested multiplex PCR rounds, following a slightly modified ARM-PCR procedure, were used to build the TCRbeta libraries. Multiplex TRBV1-TRBV30 forward primers and a Cbeta reverse primer were used in the first two PCR rounds, each of which was run for around 10 cycles. Sample barcodes and Illumina adapters were added in a final 25-cycle PCR using Deep VentR polymerase. Amplicons of 200-500 bp were gel-purified with a QIAquick gel extraction kit before sequencing. TCRbeta amplicons were sequenced on an Illumina HiSeq 2500 with 250-bp paired-end reads. Per the source publication's procedure: Quality trimming of reads was performed with Trimmomatic v0.33, and paired reads were merged with FLASH v1.2.11 so that full CDR3 sequences could be recovered. V, D and J germline segments were assigned to the rearranged TCRbeta sequences by MiGEC v1.2.1b. VDJtools v1.0.0 computed clonotype statistics and Shannon-Wiener diversity indices. To cut down on sampling bias, every analysis after diversity analysis relied on just the 250 most abundant clonotypes from each sample. The public reads were quality trimmed at Q25 with fastp and then assembled into clones with MiXCR by TCRdb, keeping productive beta chains. Each entry is one CDR3 protein sequence, shown with its most common DNA and genes. What appears here as the V and J calls and clone size reflects TCRdb's work, not the paper's. The sample contains some 180,000 distinct CDR3 sequences, around four fifths of them found a single time. About a sixth of the sample rests with the top ten.

The CDR3, from cysteine to phenylalanine, totals 16 residues. Only the CDR3 portion is preserved as DNA: 48 bases, with reading frame beginning at the first base. The germline V gene gives CDR1 as MNHEY and CDR2 as SVGEGT. Results and caveats for the whole study, not just this receptor: With just 4 or 5 patients in the study, the authors point out that the findings should be validated in a larger study. Bulk unsorted samples precluded comparing CD4+ and CD8+ T cell repertoires. Only the TCR beta chain was sequenced, which likely underestimates true repertoire diversity because unpaired alpha chains were not captured. Repertoire overlap was found to be higher between tumor regions (mean around 35%) than between tumor-adjacent (around 17%) or tumor-blood (around 15%) pairs, consistent with antigen-driven expansion. Just about 8-24% of top clones turned up in all five regions of a tumor, which suggests spatial heterogeneity among tumor-infiltrating T cells. The top 250 clones made up a significantly larger repertoire fraction in tumors than in blood (p = 0.039).

Total RNA and DNA were co-extracted from roughly 20-30 mg of bulk tissue with the AllPrep DNA/RNA mini kit, without cell sorting. Between late 2015 and March 2016, about 5 patients in China with histopathologically diagnosed primary liver carcinoma had their tumors surgically resected. At the time of sampling, the patients had chronic HBV infection and had not received any treatment. Five spatially separated regions were sampled from each tumor: the superior, inferior, left-lateral and right-lateral poles, plus the tumor centre. Histology showed that every tumor sample contained more than 80% viable tumor cells. Fresh tumor and adjacent tissue pieces were bisected, with one half stored in RNAlater at -80 degrees C and the other half sent for histology. Points on this clonotype: No antigen is known for it. Relative to the germline gene, one junction end is altered; a read error may explain this.

Specimen: tumor tissue from primary liver carcinoma. The clonotype originates from a man in his forties or fifties with primary liver carcinoma and hepatitis B virus infection. The receptor chain draws on TRBV6-2 or TRBV6-3 and TRBJ2-6; TRBD1 might be the D gene, on 6 matching bases. The CDR3 protein is CASKGRYPSGDNVLTF. The DNA sequence follows: TGTGCCAGCAAGGGCAGGTATCCTTCAGGGGACAACGTCCTGACTTTC.